The clone carrying this T cell receptor (beta chain) was counted only a few times. Its target is not known. These data originate in a study of beta chain features in type 1 diabetes. One heparinised draw of blood, averaging roughly 120 mL, came from each donor. Sorting gave populations that all exceeded 98% purity. The investigators reverse transcribed all of the isolated RNA, so they sequenced expressed TCRB transcripts. Profiling relied on immunoSEQ multiplex PCR, and the TCRdb table lists in-frame clones only, not all of them. The sample carries 500,000 to 650,000 clones, 9.5% to 15% recorded once. Germline-derived CDR1 and CDR2 are LGHNA and YSLEER. The CDR3 covers 16 residues. Trimming at V came to 4 bases and at J to 0 bases, leaving 5 bases not matched to a gene. Study findings and constraints: Short templates might get an advantage during PCR, and this would be equal in patients and controls. Across all four CD4+ subsets, people with type 1 diabetes showed modestly shorter TCRB CDR3s. The similarity of naive, central memory and Treg TCRB repertoires appeared greater among patients than among healthy donors.

The clonotype originates from a man aged 25-45 years with type 1 diabetes. Sequencing input: naive CD4+ T cells from blood. The chain carries TRBV4-3 and TRBJ1-1; 10 bases map to TRBD1. The CDR3 DNA follows: TGCGCCAGCAGCCTCGGGACAGGGGCTATGAACACTGAAGCTTTCTTT. Translation: CASSLGTGAMNTEAFF.